Reported below is one T cell receptor (beta chain). Amplification by 5'RACE using constant-segment primers produced TCR alpha and TCR beta cDNA libraries that carried sample barcodes and UMIs. TCRdb re-derived calls from the 5' RACE reads in MiXCR, one entry per CDR3 protein. The sample has some 250,000 distinct CDR3 sequences; roughly 10% are singletons. This sample stems from a study of T-cell memory formation after mild COVID-19. Looked up from germline, CDR1 is MGHRA and CDR2 is YSYEKL. V was clipped by 0 bases and J by 3 bases; unmatched bases: 8. CDR3 length: 17 amino acids. The chain links TRBV4-1 to TRBJ2-7; TRBD2 aligns across 10 bases. The sequence was collected from a man younger than 35 who had mild COVID-19 (a few samples of this study predate the infection). Cell type and time point are not known. Sequencing was done on a sample of PBMCs or a T cell subset sorted from them (not recorded which). The CDR3 reads CASSQDPLAGDLYEQYF. CDR3 nucleotides: TGCGCCAGCAGCCAAGATCCGCTAGCGGGGGACCTCTACGAGCAGTACTTC.